This paragraph reports one T cell receptor beta chain. No antigen is known for it. These data originate in a study of response to subunit inactivated influenza vaccine. The CDR3 has 14 amino acids. Trimming cost V 6 bases and J 7 bases, with 19 bases left between them. Germline values: CDR1 DFQATT, CDR2 SNEGSKA (reference sequence). Regarding the study as a whole: With each seasonal influenza vaccination, the authors suggested, few new T cells are recruited.

TCRdb called the RT-PCR reads again in MiXCR, with one record for every CDR3 protein. The sample records hundreds of thousands of distinct CDR3 sequences, about 15% being singletons. The V call is TRBV20-1, the J call TRBJ2-1; a weak D match, TRBD2 (6 bases). Sample: PBMCs from blood, taken less than 15 days before vaccination. This TCR derives from a man aged 50 or older who received an inactivated influenza vaccine. This chain's CDR3 is CSAPSSGRSNEQFF. CDR3 DNA: TGCAGTGCCCCGTCGTCAGGGAGGTCGAATGAGCAGTTCTTC.